Listed below are T cell receptor beta chains from one sample, sequenced in a study of blood T cells in healthy people across ages. TCRdb independently ran MiXCR on the 5' RACE reads; one entry per CDR3 protein. The sample shows about 1.1 million distinct CDR3 sequences, roughly two fifths of them seen only once. The sequenced sample consisted of blood. Receptors were obtained from a man between 18 and 29 years old in good health. Each CDR3 is given without its conserved first and last residue.

V	J	CDR3
TRBV5-7	TRBJ2-5	ASSSPTSGANEQY
TRBV7-2	TRBJ1-1	ASSHKTGGFEAF
TRBV27	TRBJ1-2	VSSPSTGDRVNGYT
TRBV7-9	.	ASSQGMKETQY
TRBV21-1	TRBJ2-4	ASSKATAGGPKAKNIQY
TRBV5-6	.	ASSWRWDRGGECNSEQY
TRBV7-2	TRBJ2-5	ASSFGGDTQETQY
TRBV4-3	TRBJ2-7	ASSQVKGDNYEQY
TRBV5-1	TRBJ1-2	ASSLETNRDGYT
TRBV20-1	TRBJ1-2	SAYLSGGYYGYT
TRBV7-2	TRBJ1-5	ASSPGYQPQH
TRBV20-1	.	SAFSPKTSGGTNYEQY
TRBV20-1	TRBJ2-1	SARSGRGNNEQF
TRBV20-1	TRBJ2-5	SARLLGGNKQY
TRBV7-9	TRBJ2-3	ASSALLDYLTDTQY
TRBV4-3	TRBJ1-5	ASAPGRNSNQPQH
TRBV3-1	TRBJ2-1	ASSYGGRISYNEQF
TRBV7-2	TRBJ1-6	ASSLASPGQRNSPLH
TRBV4-1	TRBJ1-1	ASSRQGESNTEAF
TRBV5-6	TRBJ2-3	ASSPDRVIRDDTQY